The 24 T cell receptor beta chains in this list originate from one sample, sequenced in a study of blood T cell repertoires in COVID-19. The method was immunoSEQ multiplex PCR; TCRdb's version includes in-frame clones alone and lacks a portion of them. The repertoire has tens of thousands of clones, around 74% of them found once; the top ten carry about 3.9%. What was sequenced was peripheral blood. The receptor source for this set is a man between 65 and 85 years old with COVID-19, enrolled during active disease.

The chain combines TRBV27 with TRBJ2-7; no reliable D call. CDR3 length: 13 residues. In germline, CDR1 is MNHEY, CDR2 SMNVEV (reference sequence). V was trimmed by 3 bases and J by 6 bases, leaving 12 bases between them. Here the CDR3 DNA reads TGTGCCAGCAGTTTCCTGAATTTGAGCGAGCAGTACTTC. Protein sequence: CASSFLNLSEQYF.

This clone appeared many times. The CDR3 loop reads CASSYPPSSRTGEKLFF. Here the CDR3 DNA reads TGTGCCAGCAGCTACCCCCCTTCGAGCAGGACTGGGGAAAAACTGTTTTTT. The chain combines TRBV7-9 with TRBJ1-4; D unclear. V lost 4 bases and J 8 bases, leaving 23 bases between the germline ends. The germline gives CDR1 SEHNR, CDR2 FQNEAQ (reference sequence). The CDR3 extends over 17 amino acids.

V and J are TRBV6-1 and TRBJ1-1; D remains unclear. V shed 2 bases and J shed 1 base, with 8 bases lying between them. The CDR3 contains 14 residues. Per germline, CDR1 MNHNS and CDR2 SASEGT. The CDR3 DNA reads as TGTGCCAGCAGTGAATCGGCAGGGAACACTGAAGCTTTCTTT. The encoded protein is CASSESAGNTEAFF.

This rearrangement joins TRBV10-3 to TRBJ1-1; perhaps TRBD1 as D (6 bases). The CDR3 consists of 15 residues. V lost 4 bases and J lost 0, with 12 bases in between. Germline values: CDR1 ENHRY, CDR2 SYGVKD. The CDR3: CAISGTDTLNTEAFF. CDR3 sequence (DNA): TGTGCCATCAGTGGGACAGACACATTGAACACTGAAGCTTTCTTT.

The V gene is TRBV5-4, the J gene TRBJ2-3; 7 bases are a match to TRBD1. The CDR3 length is 16 residues. V shed 4 bases and J 2 bases; nucleotides not matched to a gene: 10. Germline values: CDR1 SGHNT, CDR2 YYREEE (reference sequence). The DNA of the CDR3 is TGTGCCAGCAGCATGGGGCTCGGGACAGACACAGATACGCAGTATTTT. Its protein product is CASSMGLGTDTDTQYF.

The V and J genes are TRBV28 and TRBJ2-7, with 8 nucleotides matching TRBD1. V shed 5 bases and J 2 bases; nucleotides not matched to a gene: 8. Per germline, CDR1 MDHEN and CDR2 SYDVKM. The CDR3 loop spans 15 amino acids. CDR3 loop: CASSPIDRGTYEQYF. The DNA of the CDR3 is TGTGCCAGCAGTCCCATCGACAGGGGAACCTACGAGCAGTACTTC.

The chain's CDR3 is CASSRGQGVPYEQYF. The CDR3 nucleotides are TGTGCCAGCAGCCGAGGACAGGGGGTTCCCTACGAGCAGTACTTC. This chain joins TRBV14 and TRBJ2-7, with 10 nucleotides matching TRBD1. V shed 4 bases, J shed 2 bases, and the junction held 5 bases outside the gene matches. The length of the CDR3 is 15 residues. Germline CDR1 is SGHDN and CDR2 is FVKESK.

V gene TRBV2 combines with J gene TRBJ2-7, with D perhaps matching TRBD1 (5 bases). Trimming took 5 bases from V and 6 from J, leaving 11 bases between them. The CDR3 consists of 12 residues. From germline, CDR1 is SNHLY and CDR2 FYNNEI. This chain's CDR3 is CASSPGQGEQYF. The CDR3 DNA reads as TGTGCCAGCAGTCCAGGGCAGGGCGAGCAGTACTTC.

This clone was picked up a small number of times. The rearrangement joins TRBV5-1 to TRBJ2-6; 7 bases fit TRBD2. Per germline, CDR1 SGHRS and CDR2 YFSETQ. The J segment lost 6 bases and the V segment lost 1 base, leaving 4 bases of the junction unmatched. The CDR3 contains 15 residues. The CDR3 coding sequence is TGCGCCAGCAGCTTGATCGGGGGGTCGGCCAACGTCCTGACTTTC. It translates to CASSLIGGSANVLTF.

In regard to this clone: The same CDR3 is also encoded by other DNA sequences in this sample. The chain has TRBV18 and TRBJ1-6; D is unclear. CDR1 and CDR2 (germline): KGHSH, LQKENI. The CDR3 is 17 amino acids. V was trimmed by 2 bases and J by 7 bases, leaving 18 bases between them. Here the CDR3 reads CASSPTADIGSNSPLHF. The CDR3 bases are TGTGCCAGCTCACCAACAGCAGACATCGGATCAAATTCACCCCTCCACTTT.

The V call is TRBV4-2, the J call TRBJ1-1, with D hard to call. Germline loops: CDR1 LGHNA, CDR2 YNFKEQ. Trimming removed 4 bases from V and 5 bases from J, with 20 bases in between. The CDR3 has 16 amino acids. The CDR3 DNA sequence: TGTGCCAGCAGCCCCGGTTTACGCATTCCGGGTACTGAAGCTTTCTTT. This sequence encodes CASSPGLRIPGTEAFF.

About this clone: This sample also contains other DNA sequences that code for the same CDR3. This chain uses TRBV5-1 with TRBJ2-7; possible D gene TRBD1, 6 bases. From germline, CDR1 is SGHRS and CDR2 YFSETQ. V lost 3 bases to trimming and J lost 1 base, with 8 bases between them. This CDR3 contains 13 residues. The CDR3 nucleotides read TGCGCCAGCAGCTCCGGGACATCCTACGAGCAGTACTTC. Translation: CASSSGTSYEQYF.

DNA of the CDR3: TGCGCCAGCAGCTCGTATGGGGGAGGGCCGTACAATGAGCAGTTCTTC. Protein: CASSSYGGGPYNEQFF. V usage is TRBV5-1 and J usage is TRBJ2-1, with 7 bases fitting TRBD2. V was clipped by 3 bases and J by 4 bases; unmatched bases: 10. Per the germline V gene, CDR1 is SGHRS and CDR2 is YFSETQ. The CDR3 has 16 residues. Drawing the rest from reference TRBV5-1 and TRBJ2-1, the complete variable domain is KAGVTQTPRYLIKTRGQQVTLSCSPISGHRSVSWYQQTPGQGLQFLFEYFSETQRNKGNFPGRFSGRQFSNSRSEMNVSTLELGDSALYLCASSSYGGGPYNEQFFGPGTRLTVL.

This clone has just a few counts. In DNA form, the CDR3 reads TGTGCCAGCAGTTTAGCGGCTTACAATGAGCAGTTCTTC. As protein: CASSLAAYNEQFF. The chain couples TRBV12-3 or TRBV12-4 to TRBJ2-1; D call uncertain. V dropped 0 bases and J dropped 4 bases, with 4 bases sitting between them. The CDR3 covers 13 residues.

The gene calls are TRBV7-9 and TRBJ1-2; the match to TRBD1 covers 7 bases. CDR3 length equals 14 residues. Unmatched junction bases numbered 8, after V lost 3 bases and J lost 7 bases. The germline CDR1 and CDR2 sequences are SEHNR and FQNEAQ (reference sequence). CDR3 bases: TGTGCCAGCAGCTTGTTAGGGGGCCTAGGTGGCTACACCTTC. Translated, it gives CASSLLGGLGGYTF.

This chain links TRBV5-4 with TRBJ2-7; TRBD1 aligns across 7 bases. The ends lost 5 bases at V and 7 bases at J; junction bases unmatched: 12. This CDR3 region has 14 residues. The germline V gene encodes CDR1 SGHNT and CDR2 YYREEE (reference sequence). The chain's CDR3 is CASRAGTADREQYF. As DNA, the CDR3 is TGTGCCAGCAGGGCCGGGACAGCCGACAGAGAGCAGTACTTC.

The V call is TRBV19, the J call TRBJ1-1; 10 bases match TRBD1. The J segment lost 1 base and the V segment lost 3 bases, leaving 2 bases of the junction unmatched. This CDR3 comprises 15 residues. In germline, CDR1 is LNHDA, CDR2 SQIVND (reference sequence). CDR3 in amino acids: CASSIRTGGNTEAFF. Written as DNA, the CDR3 is TGTGCCAGTAGTATTAGGACAGGGGGGAACACTGAAGCTTTCTTT.

This chain connects TRBV7-2 to TRBJ1-1; D remains unclear. The CDR3 contains 14 residues. V shed 6 bases and J shed 0 bases, with 11 bases lying between them. CDR1 is SGHTA, CDR2 FQGNSA, per germline. The CDR3, as DNA: TGTGCCAGCAGTCTGACTCACATGAACACTGAAGCTTTCTTT. Its protein product is CASSLTHMNTEAFF. The full variable domain, with the rest looked up from reference TRBV7-2 and TRBJ1-1, is GAGVSQSPSNKVTEKGKDVELRCDPISGHTALYWYRQSLGQGLEFLIYFQGNSAPDKSGLPSDRFSAERTGGSVSTLTIQRTQQEDSAVYLCASSLTHMNTEAFFGQGTRLTVV.

In this sample, this clone turned up a few times. The chain combines TRBV6-2 or TRBV6-3 with TRBJ1-2, with 8 bases lining up with TRBD1. CDR1 is MNHEY and CDR2 is SVGEGT in the germline V gene. This CDR3 has 16 amino acids. V lost 6 bases, J lost 1 base, and 10 bases stayed unmatched. The CDR3 here is CASSPIQGARNYGYTF. DNA of the CDR3: TGTGCCAGCAGCCCCATCCAGGGGGCGCGTAACTATGGCTACACCTTC.

This sequence joins TRBV6-5 and TRBJ2-2, with 8 bases that match TRBD1. The J segment lost 4 bases and the V segment lost 2 bases, leaving 3 bases of the junction unmatched. The CDR3 loop spans 15 amino acids. CDR1 MNHEY and CDR2 SVGAGI come from the germline V gene. This CDR3 is CASSYRDRSTGELFF. The CDR3 DNA is TGTGCCAGCAGTTACCGGGACAGGTCCACCGGGGAGCTGTTTTTT.

This clone was seen more than once but under ten times. The V call is TRBV4-2, the J call TRBJ1-3; 12 bases map to TRBD1. Trimming at V came to 3 bases and at J to 7 bases, leaving 7 bases not matched to a gene. The germline V gene has CDR1 LGHNA and CDR2 YNFKEQ. The CDR3 loop spans 16 amino acids. Here the CDR3 reads CASSQGQGASWNTIYF. Written as DNA, the CDR3 is TGTGCCAGCAGCCAGGGACAGGGGGCTTCGTGGAACACCATATATTTT.

This rearrangement joins TRBV4-3 to TRBJ2-7; 7 nucleotides align to TRBD1. The CDR3 runs to 16 residues. CDR1 and CDR2 (germline): LGHNA, YSLEER. With 0 bases clipped from V and 0 bases from J, the junction kept 5 bases outside the gene matches. CDR3 sequence (DNA): TGCGCCAGCAGCCAAGATCTGGACAGGAGCTCCTACGAGCAGTACTTC. Translated: CASSQDLDRSSYEQYF.

V is TRBV19 and J is TRBJ2-1, with 12 bases that match TRBD2. The J segment lost 0 bases and the V segment lost 7 bases, leaving 7 bases of the junction unmatched. The V gene's germline CDR1 is LNHDA and CDR2 SQIVND (reference sequence). The CDR3 length is 17 residues. This CDR3 reads CASKGLAGLSSYNEQFF. The CDR3 coding sequence is TGTGCCAGTAAAGGACTAGCGGGACTTAGCTCCTACAATGAGCAGTTCTTC. The full variable domain, with the rest looked up from reference TRBV19 and TRBJ2-1, is DGGITQSPKYLFRKEGQNVTLSCEQNLNHDAMYWYRQDPGQGLRLIYYSQIVNDFQKGDIAEGYSVSREKKESFPLTVTSAQKNPTAFYLCASKGLAGLSSYNEQFFGPGTRLTVL.

The sample holds a few counts of this clone. This chain links TRBV5-1 with TRBJ2-3, with D possibly being TRBD1 (5 bases). The CDR3 spans 14 residues. V shed 5 bases and J shed 0 bases, with 10 bases lying between them. Germline V lookup: CDR1 SGHRS, CDR2 YFSETQ. The CDR3 loop reads CASRGPGSTDTQYF. In nucleotides, the CDR3 is TGCGCCAGCAGGGGGCCGGGTAGCACAGATACGCAGTATTTT.